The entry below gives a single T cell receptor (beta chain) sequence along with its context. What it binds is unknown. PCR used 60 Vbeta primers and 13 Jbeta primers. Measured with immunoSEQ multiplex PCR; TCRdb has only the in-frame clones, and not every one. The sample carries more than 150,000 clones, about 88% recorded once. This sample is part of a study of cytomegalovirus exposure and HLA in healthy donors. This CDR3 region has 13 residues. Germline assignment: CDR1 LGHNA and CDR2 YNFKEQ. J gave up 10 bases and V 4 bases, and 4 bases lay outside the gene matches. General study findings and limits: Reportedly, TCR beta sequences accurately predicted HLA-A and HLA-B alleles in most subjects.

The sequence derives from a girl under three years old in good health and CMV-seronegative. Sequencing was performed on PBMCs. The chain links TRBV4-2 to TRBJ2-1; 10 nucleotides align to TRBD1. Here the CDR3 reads CASSLEDRGEQFF. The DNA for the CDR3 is TGTGCCAGCAGCCTGGAGGACAGGGGGGAGCAGTTCTTC.